One sample yielded the 7 T cell receptor beta chains listed below, sequenced in a study of blood T cells in healthy people across ages. Primed by a sample-barcoded 5' primer and a J-beta primer mix, a second PCR proceeded for roughly 6 to 12 cycles. MiXCR, run by TCRdb on the 5' RACE reads, gives a single entry per CDR3 protein. The table lists 1.5 million to 2 million distinct CDR3 sequences, about 50% of them singletons. Material: blood. The receptors derive from a woman aged 35 to 49 in good health.

The chain has TRBV27 and TRBJ2-1; tentatively, D is TRBD1 or TRBD2 (5 bases each). This CDR3 region has 14 residues. With 5 bases removed from V and 9 bases from J, the gap between germline ends came to 17 bases. CDR1 and CDR2 from the germline V gene are MNHEY and SMNVEV (reference sequence). Here the CDR3 DNA reads TGTGCCAGCAGTCCACCGGGGCTGAGACTTGAGCAGTTCTTC. Translated: CASSPPGLRLEQFF.

The chain couples TRBV28 to TRBJ2-7; perhaps D is TRBD1 or TRBD2 (5 bases each). Deletions cut 6 bases from V and 0 bases from J, with 12 bases between. The CDR3 has 14 amino acids. Looked up from germline, CDR1 is MDHEN and CDR2 is SYDVKM. In DNA, the CDR3 is TGTGCCAGCAGACCCCCAGGGAGCTCCTACGAGCAGTACTTC. Translation gives CASRPPGSSYEQYF. The full variable domain, completed using reference TRBV28 and TRBJ2-7, is DVKVTQSSRYLVKRTGEKVFLECVQDMDHENMFWYRQDPGLGLRLIYFSYDVKMKEKGDIPEGYSVSREKKERFSLILESASTNQTSMYLCASRPPGSSYEQYFGPGTRLTVT.

The chain links TRBV7-2 to TRBJ1-1, with 10 bases lining up with TRBD1. J gave up 4 bases and V 4 bases, and 6 bases lay outside the gene matches. CDR1 is SGHTA and CDR2 is FQGNSA in the germline V gene. The CDR3 sequence is 15 residues long. CDR3 DNA: TGTGCCAGCAGCTCTCTGACAGGGGGCTTCACTGAAGCTTTCTTT. Amino acids: CASSSLTGGFTEAFF.

The chain recombines TRBV5-1 with TRBJ2-1; 7 bases align to TRBD2. There are 15 residues in the CDR3. Germline V gene lookup returns CDR1 SGHRS and CDR2 YFSETQ. V trimming: 4 bases; J trimming: 10 bases; junction bases outside the gene matches: 14. The CDR3 here is CASSKRASGGGEQFF. The DNA for the CDR3 is TGCGCCAGCAGCAAACGGGCTAGCGGCGGGGGAGAGCAGTTCTTC.

V and J are TRBV20-1 and TRBJ2-5; no clear D gene. The CDR3 consists of 14 residues. V lost 2 bases and J 1 base, leaving 11 bases between the germline ends. Germline-derived CDR1 and CDR2 are DFQATT and SNEGSKA (reference sequence). The CDR3 is CSARLVGSQETQYF. CDR3 bases: TGCAGTGCTAGATTGGTGGGGTCCCAAGAGACCCAGTACTTC.

This clonotype was detected only once. This chain links TRBV5-1 with TRBJ2-5; D may match TRBD1 or TRBD2 (7 bases each). With 3 bases removed from V and 1 base from J, the gap between germline ends came to 16 bases. Germline V gene sequence: CDR1 SGHRS, CDR2 YFSETQ. The CDR3 covers 16 residues. The CDR3 DNA is TGCGCCAGCAGCTGGGGGGGAGGGGGCTTCCAAGAGACCCAGTACTTC. Translating it yields CASSWGGGGFQETQYF. The full variable domain, rest sourced from reference TRBV5-1 and TRBJ2-5, is KAGVTQTPRYLIKTRGQQVTLSCSPISGHRSVSWYQQTPGQGLQFLFEYFSETQRNKGNFPGRFSGRQFSNSRSEMNVSTLELGDSALYLCASSWGGGGFQETQYFGPGTRLLVL.

This clonotype was counted only a few times. The chain combines TRBV6-5 with TRBJ1-2; tentatively, D is TRBD1 (6 bases). The germline V gene has CDR1 MNHEY and CDR2 SVGAGI. The CDR3 has 15 amino acids. Trimming took off 0 bases at V and 0 bases at J, with 8 bases between the two ends. The CDR3 region is CASSYSGGTNYGYTF. CDR3 bases: TGTGCCAGCAGTTACTCAGGGGGGACTAACTATGGCTACACCTTC.